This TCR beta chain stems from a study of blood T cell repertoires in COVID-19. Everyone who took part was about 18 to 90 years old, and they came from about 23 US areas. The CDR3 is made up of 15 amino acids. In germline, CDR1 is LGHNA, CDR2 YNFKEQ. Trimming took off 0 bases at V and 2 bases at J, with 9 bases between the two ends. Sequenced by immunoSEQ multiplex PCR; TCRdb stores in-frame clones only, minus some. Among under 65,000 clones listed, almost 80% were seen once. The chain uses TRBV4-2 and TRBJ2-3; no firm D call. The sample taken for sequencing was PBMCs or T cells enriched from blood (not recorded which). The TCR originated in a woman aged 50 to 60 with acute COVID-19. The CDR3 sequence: CASSQDRILTDTQYF. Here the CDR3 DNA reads TGTGCCAGCAGCCAAGATCGAATACTCACAGATACGCAGTATTTT.